This TCR beta chain is from a study of cytomegalovirus exposure and HLA in healthy donors. Notes on the study in general: Indistinguishable V segments, including TRBV6-2 and TRBV6-3, were excluded.

These donors counted as nominally healthy when sampled, but unrecorded immune exposures were likely. Turning to this clone: What it recognizes is unknown.

Looked up from germline, CDR1 is SNHLY and CDR2 is FYNNEI. J gave up 8 bases and V 6 bases, and 16 bases lay outside the gene matches. The CDR3 has 16 residues. The study ran its PCR with 60 Vbeta and 13 Jbeta primers. The method was immunoSEQ multiplex PCR; TCRdb's version includes in-frame clones alone and lacks a portion of them. The profile shows 150,000 to 200,000 clones, less than 80% of them singletons. The sample comprised PBMCs. This rearrangement joins TRBV2 to TRBJ1-2; 9 bases are a match to TRBD1. The sequence was collected from a man aged 40-50 years in good health and CMV-seronegative. The CDR3 region is CASSNPGQGVGRGYTF. Written as DNA, the CDR3 is TGTGCCAGCAGCAACCCGGGACAGGGTGTAGGTCGGGGCTACACCTTC.